This TCR beta chain emerged from a study of T cell repertoires in cytomegalovirus infection. Study background: Recently identified HLA-C-restricted CMV epitopes were among the peptides used. Study-wide results and caveats: People with CMV and the relevant HLA were identified by cumulative public TCR beta family frequency.

With 6 bases clipped from V and 5 bases from J, the junction kept 7 bases outside the gene matches. Germline values: CDR1 SEHNR, CDR2 FQNEAQ (reference sequence). This CDR3 spans 15 amino acids. TCRdb called the reads again in MiXCR, with one record for every CDR3 protein. Here the sample spans approximately 120,000 distinct CDR3 sequences, 32% being singletons. This clonotype has just a few counts. Its antigen is not identified. The chain couples TRBV7-9 to TRBJ1-6; 7 bases match TRBD1. Specimen: CD8+ T cells from cultured PBMCs, collected from culture after CMV antigen stimulation. This TCR was recovered from a human donor in good health (CMV status not recorded). Some clones in this sample may be carry-over from other donors' samples. The CDR3 DNA follows: TGTGCCAGCAGGCAACCGGGACAGCATAATTCACCCCTCCACTTT. This gives the protein CASRQPGQHNSPLHF.